The subject of this entry is one T cell receptor beta chain. This entry is derived from a study of blood T cell repertoires in COVID-19. For the study at large: Samples came from the United States, Italy and Spain, spanning acute and convalescent COVID-19.

Authors' processing steps: From reference gene primer amplification, estimates of nucleated cell counts were derived. Produced via immunoSEQ multiplex PCR; TCRdb's table is partial and in-frame only. V, J and clone size were drawn from that table, and D and trimming were deduced from the DNA. The sample yields 150,000 to 200,000 clones, over 70% seen once. Trimming stripped 0 bases from V and 5 bases from J, with 9 bases between. The CDR3 loop spans 14 amino acids. Germline V gives CDR1 SGHRS, CDR2 YFSETQ. The chain has TRBV5-1 and TRBJ2-1; the D gene is possibly TRBD1 (6 bases). The sample taken for sequencing was PBMCs or T cells enriched from blood (not recorded which). The TCR originated in a woman aged 60-75 years who had recovered from COVID-19. CDR3 sequence (DNA): TGCGCCAGCAGCTTGGGGGGGACAAACAATGAGCAGTTCTTC. Its translation: CASSLGGTNNEQFF.